This T cell receptor beta chain was identified during a study of T cell responses to AZD1222 COVID-19 vaccine. Study-level background: Pooling was applied to second doses at about 4 or about 12 weeks. Study-wide findings and caveats: Rises in breadth and depth of Spike-specific TCRs came after two AZD1222 doses. Most donors were white British, females outnumbered males, and clonal diversity was possibly underestimated. Only after the peak T cell response were repertoires sampled.

Details on this clone: Its target is not known.

TCRdb keeps only in-frame clones here, not all; method: immunoSEQ multiplex PCR. The table shows approximately 68,000 clones, with around 88% occurring only once. Looked up from germline, CDR1 is MNHNS and CDR2 is SASEGT. V was cut by 1 base and J by 3 bases, with 10 bases left in between. This CDR3 has 15 amino acids. The receptor was derived from an adult in good health. V is TRBV6-1 and J is TRBJ1-5; no clear D gene. The specimen comprised peripheral blood, sampled on day 0 of AZD1222 vaccination. CDR3 sequence (DNA): TGTGCCAGCAGTGAAGGGCCCGACCCCAATCAGCCCCAGCATTTT. Translated: CASSEGPDPNQPQHF.